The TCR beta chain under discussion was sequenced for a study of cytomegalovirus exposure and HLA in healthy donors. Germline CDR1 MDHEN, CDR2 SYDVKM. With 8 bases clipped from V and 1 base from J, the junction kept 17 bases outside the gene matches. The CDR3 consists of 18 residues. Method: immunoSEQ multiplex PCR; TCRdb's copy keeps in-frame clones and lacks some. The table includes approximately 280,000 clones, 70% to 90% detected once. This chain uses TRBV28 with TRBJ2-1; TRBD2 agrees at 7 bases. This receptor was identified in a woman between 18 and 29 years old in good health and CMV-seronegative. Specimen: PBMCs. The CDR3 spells CASFSRGVWGKSYNEQFF. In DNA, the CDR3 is TGTGCCAGCTTCAGCCGGGGGGTGTGGGGTAAGTCCTACAATGAGCAGTTCTTC. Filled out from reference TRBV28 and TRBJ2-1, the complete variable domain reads DVKVTQSSRYLVKRTGEKVFLECVQDMDHENMFWYRQDPGLGLRLIYFSYDVKMKEKGDIPEGYSVSREKKERFSLILESASTNQTSMYLCASFSRGVWGKSYNEQFFGPGTRLTVL.